These T cell receptor beta chains were read from a single sample in a study of CD8 T cells in Susac syndrome. TCRdb recomputed calls from the immunoSEQ multiplex PCR reads with MiXCR, one row per CDR3 protein. The table includes around 270,000 distinct CDR3 sequences, 89% detected once. The sequencing input was CD8+ T cells from PBMCs. The receptors were gathered from a human donor with multiple sclerosis. CDR3s include the opening cysteine and the closing phenylalanine or tryptophan. Each record gives: V gene, J gene, clone size, CDR3 length, D gene, CDR3 protein, CDR3 DNA. The D gene is left open where the match is weak. For some rows the clone size is stated as once, few or many, or as a class when expanded; others skip it.

>TRBV20-1|TRBJ1-5|.|17|TRBD1
CSAGTRGMSTVEQPQHF
TGCAGTGCTGGAACCAGGGGGATGTCTACAGTAGAGCAGCCCCAGCATTTT
>TRBV6-1|TRBJ2-5|.|16|TRBD2
CASSEQVGTIQETQYF
TGTGCCAGCAGTGAACAGGTCGGGACTATCCAAGAGACCCAGTACTTC
>TRBV7-2|TRBJ2-5|.|17|.
CASSLAPRTTSLGTQYF
TGTGCCAGCAGCTTAGCGCCCCGAACGACTAGTTTAGGGACCCAGTACTTC
>TRBV9|TRBJ1-3|.|17|.
CASSSMGFSSTGNTIYF
TGTGCCAGCAGCTCGATGGGGTTCTCCTCGACGGGAAACACCATATATTTT
>TRBV11-2|TRBJ2-1|.|17|.
CASSRASGALVPHEQFF
TGTGCCAGCAGTCGTGCCTCCGGGGCGCTAGTTCCCCATGAGCAGTTCTTC
>TRBV20-1|TRBJ2-1|.|16|.
CSARVLASSSYNEQFF
TGCAGTGCTAGAGTCCTAGCGTCGAGCTCCTACAATGAGCAGTTCTTC
>TRBV6-5|TRBJ2-5|.|14|TRBD1
CASSYSDRQETQYF
TGTGCCAGCAGTTACTCGGACAGGCAGGAGACCCAGTACTTC
>TRBV5-1|TRBJ2-7|.|13|.
CASSSGPLYEQYF
TGCGCCAGCAGCAGCGGGCCCCTCTACGAGCAGTACTTC
>TRBV5-4|TRBJ1-2|.|14|.
CASRTGGSSYGYTF
TGTGCCAGCAGGACGGGAGGGTCTAGCTATGGCTACACCTTC
>TRBV10-3|TRBJ1-4|.|14|TRBD1
CASLGGQANEKLFF
TGTGCCAGTTTGGGTGGACAGGCTAATGAAAAACTGTTTTTT
>TRBV2|TRBJ2-6|.|18|TRBD1
CASSELTGASSGANVLTF
TGTGCCAGCAGTGAGTTGACAGGGGCGAGCTCTGGGGCCAACGTCCTGACTTTC
>TRBV28|TRBJ1-3|.|15|.
CASRATGNSGNTIYF
TGTGCCAGCAGAGCCACAGGGAACTCTGGAAACACCATATATTTT
>TRBV7-3|TRBJ2-1|.|18|TRBD2
CASSPRSGGALLHYGQFF
TGTGCCAGCAGCCCCCGGAGCGGGGGGGCCCTCCTGCATTACGGGCAGTTCTTC
>TRBV3-1|TRBJ2-5|once|16|.
CASSQDGLARGGTQYF
TGTGCCAGCAGCCAAGACGGTCTAGCCAGGGGTGGGACCCAGTACTTC
>TRBV28|TRBJ2-1|.|15|TRBD1
CASSFRGTAYNEQFF
TGTGCCAGCAGTTTTAGGGGGACAGCCTACAATGAGCAGTTCTTC
>TRBV29-1|TRBJ2-7|once|13|TRBD2
CSAAGLAGDEQYF
TGCAGCGCCGCGGGACTAGCGGGAGACGAGCAGTACTTC
>TRBV27|TRBJ1-5|.|15|.
CASSLLGDSNQPQHF
TGTGCCAGCAGTTTATTAGGGGACAGCAATCAGCCCCAGCATTTT
>TRBV7-2|TRBJ2-1|.|15|.
CASTTAEGEYNEQFF
TGTGCCAGCACTACAGCAGAGGGAGAATACAATGAGCAGTTCTTC
>TRBV6-5|TRBJ2-1|.|15|.
CASGDGTSSYNEQFF
TGTGCCAGCGGGGACGGGACGAGCTCCTACAATGAGCAGTTCTTC
>TRBV5-5|TRBJ2-1|.|16|.
CASSPPEGGRANEQFF
TGTGCCAGCAGCCCCCCTGAGGGGGGCCGCGCCAATGAGCAGTTCTTC
>TRBV11-1|TRBJ2-5|.|15|.
CASRTLGSGQETQYF
TGTGCCAGCAGGACACTCGGGAGCGGCCAAGAGACCCAGTACTTC
>TRBV5-1|TRBJ2-5|.|19|TRBD2
CASSLPSGRAGRDQETQYF
TGCGCCAGCAGTTTACCTAGCGGGAGGGCGGGGAGAGATCAAGAGACCCAGTACTTC
>TRBV12-3/TRBV12-4|TRBJ2-3|.|15|.
CASSLGPGGTDTQYF
TGTGCCAGCAGTTTAGGACCTGGGGGCACAGATACGCAGTATTTT
>TRBV7-8|TRBJ2-1|.|15|TRBD1
CASSPRTGGSNEQFF
TGTGCCAGCAGCCCACGGACAGGGGGAAGTAATGAGCAGTTCTTC
>TRBV7-8|TRBJ2-3|.|17|TRBD1
CASSPGPGQGSTDTQYF
TGTGCCAGCAGCCCTGGACCGGGACAGGGAAGCACAGATACGCAGTATTTT
>TRBV5-5|TRBJ1-3|.|15|TRBD1
CASSYGTASGNTIYF
TGTGCCAGCAGCTACGGGACAGCCTCTGGAAACACCATATATTTT
>TRBV4-2|TRBJ2-2|.|19|TRBD2
CASSPRGTSGPEGTGELFF
TGTGCCAGCAGCCCCCGTGGGACTAGCGGTCCAGAGGGTACCGGGGAGCTGTTTTTT
>TRBV7-9|TRBJ1-4|once|14|TRBD1
CASSSDREDEKLFF
TGTGCCAGCAGCTCGGACAGGGAAGATGAAAAACTGTTTTTT
>TRBV24-1|TRBJ1-1|.|13|.
CATGTHETDEAFF
TGTGCCACAGGGACACATGAGACTGATGAAGCTTTCTTT
>TRBV7-9|TRBJ1-3|.|14|TRBD1
CASSKTGAGNTIYF
TGTGCCAGCAGCAAGACAGGGGCTGGAAACACCATATATTTT
>TRBV28|TRBJ1-5|.|17|.
CASSSQRLLGSNQPQHF
TGTGCCAGCAGTTCACAACGTCTCCTGGGGAGCAATCAGCCCCAGCATTTT
>TRBV14|TRBJ2-1|.|18|TRBD2
CASSHPGLAGVPYNEQFF
TGTGCCAGCAGCCATCCGGGACTAGCGGGAGTCCCCTACAATGAGCAGTTCTTC
>TRBV19|TRBJ2-1|.|15|TRBD2
CASSRLAGESNEQFF
TGTGCCAGTAGTCGACTAGCGGGAGAGAGCAATGAGCAGTTCTTC
>TRBV6-2/TRBV6-3|TRBJ2-7|.|15|TRBD1
CASSYLTGETYEQYF
TGTGCCAGCAGTTACTTAACAGGGGAAACCTACGAGCAGTACTTC
>TRBV3-1|TRBJ2-2|.|17|TRBD2
CASSQDLSGRKDGELFF
TGTGCCAGCAGCCAAGATCTTAGCGGGAGAAAGGACGGGGAGCTGTTTTTT
>TRBV6-2/TRBV6-3|TRBJ1-2|.|13|.
CASSEDILEGYTF
TGTGCCAGCAGCGAAGACATCTTAGAGGGCTACACCTTC
>TRBV19|TRBJ2-1|.|13|.
CASSIVSGSEQFF
TGTGCCAGTAGTATTGTCTCAGGGAGTGAGCAGTTCTTC
>TRBV15|TRBJ2-5|.|16|.
CATSRDRAGGYETQYF
TGTGCCACCAGCAGAGATAGAGCAGGCGGGTACGAGACCCAGTACTTC
>TRBV23-1|TRBJ2-3|.|15|.
CASSQSGGPTDTQYF
TGCGCCAGCAGTCAATCGGGGGGACCCACAGATACGCAGTATTTT
>TRBV4-2|TRBJ2-2|few|13|TRBD1
CASSPRGTGELFF
TGTGCCAGCAGCCCCAGGGGGACCGGGGAGCTGTTTTTT
>TRBV11-3|TRBJ2-1|.|18|.
CASSLVGGLGEGRYEQFF
TGTGCCAGCAGCTTAGTTGGGGGGCTAGGGGAGGGCCGGTATGAGCAGTTCTTC
>TRBV7-9|TRBJ2-1|.|17|.
CASSSTRGFRSYNEQFF
TGTGCCAGCAGCTCAACTAGAGGGTTTCGTTCCTACAATGAGCAGTTCTTC
>TRBV6-6|TRBJ2-5|.|15|TRBD2
CASVRGEGRSETQYF
TGTGCCAGCGTTCGAGGGGAGGGCCGGTCGGAGACCCAGTACTTC
>TRBV29-1|TRBJ2-2|.|17|TRBD2
CSVEDWLAGGREGELFF
TGCAGCGTTGAAGATTGGCTAGCGGGGGGCCGCGAAGGGGAGCTGTTTTTT
>TRBV7-9|TRBJ2-2|.|15|TRBD2
CASSYAGGSSGELFF
TGTGCCAGCAGCTACGCCGGCGGGAGCTCCGGGGAGCTGTTTTTT
>TRBV28|TRBJ2-7|.|16|TRBD1
CASSFPRTGMGYEQYF
TGTGCCAGCAGTTTCCCCCGGACAGGGATGGGCTACGAGCAGTACTTC
>TRBV24-1|TRBJ2-1|.|13|TRBD2
CAAGRSGNNEQFF
TGTGCCGCAGGAAGGAGCGGGAACAATGAGCAGTTCTTC
>TRBV13|TRBJ2-7|.|14|.
CASTLLGGAYEQYF
TGTGCCAGCACCCTACTAGGGGGGGCCTACGAGCAGTACTTC
>TRBV7-7|TRBJ2-1|.|11|.
CASGNRAPGFF
TGTGCTAGCGGAAACCGGGCTCCCGGGTTCTTC
>TRBV12-3/TRBV12-4|TRBJ1-5|.|14|.
CASRFIGGNQPQHF
TGTGCCAGCAGGTTCATCGGTGGCAATCAGCCCCAGCATTTT
>TRBV12-3/TRBV12-4|TRBJ2-3|.|14|TRBD1
CASSPEDRAYTQYF
TGTGCCAGCAGTCCCGAGGACAGGGCATATACGCAGTATTTT
>TRBV10-3|TRBJ2-3|.|15|.
CAISENRDGTDTQYF
TGTGCCATCAGTGAGAATCGGGATGGGACAGATACGCAGTATTTT
>TRBV4-1|TRBJ2-7|.|15|TRBD1
CASSLLGQGGNEQYF
TGCGCCAGCAGCCTCCTTGGACAGGGGGGCAACGAGCAGTACTTC
>TRBV27|TRBJ2-7|.|15|.
CASSPVWAASYEQYF
TGTGCCAGCAGCCCTGTCTGGGCAGCCTCCTACGAGCAGTACTTC
>TRBV5-8|TRBJ2-7|medium-sized|16|TRBD1
CASSLAVAGGAYEQYF
TGTGCCAGCAGCTTGGCCGTCGCAGGGGGCGCGTACGAGCAGTACTTC